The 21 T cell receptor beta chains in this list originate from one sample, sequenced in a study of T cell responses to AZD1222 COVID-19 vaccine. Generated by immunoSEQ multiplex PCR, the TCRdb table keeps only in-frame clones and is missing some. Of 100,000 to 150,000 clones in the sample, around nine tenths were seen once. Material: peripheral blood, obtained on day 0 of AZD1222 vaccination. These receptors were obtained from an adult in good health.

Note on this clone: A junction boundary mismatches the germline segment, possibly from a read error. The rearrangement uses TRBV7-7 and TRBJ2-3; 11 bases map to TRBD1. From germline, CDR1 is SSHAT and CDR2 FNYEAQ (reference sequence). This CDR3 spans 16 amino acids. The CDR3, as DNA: TGTGCTAGCAGCTTAGGACAGGGGGCGGGTACGGATACGCAGTATTTT. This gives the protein CASSLGQGAGTDTQYF.

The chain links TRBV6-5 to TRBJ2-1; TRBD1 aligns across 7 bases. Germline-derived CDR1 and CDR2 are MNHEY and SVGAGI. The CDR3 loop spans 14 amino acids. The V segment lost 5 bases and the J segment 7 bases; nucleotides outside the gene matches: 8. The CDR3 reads CASSPSTGKNEQFF. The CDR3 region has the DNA TGTGCCAGCAGTCCTTCGACAGGGAAAAATGAGCAGTTCTTC.

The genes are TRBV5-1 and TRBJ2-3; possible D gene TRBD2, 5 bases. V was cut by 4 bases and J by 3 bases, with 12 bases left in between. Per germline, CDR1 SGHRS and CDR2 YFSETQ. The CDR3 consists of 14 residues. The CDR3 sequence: CASSPEGQTDTQYF. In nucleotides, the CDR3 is TGCGCCAGCAGCCCCGAGGGCCAAACAGATACGCAGTATTTT.

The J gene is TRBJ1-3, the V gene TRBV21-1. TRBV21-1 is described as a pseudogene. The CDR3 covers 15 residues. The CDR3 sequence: CASIRGLSSGNTIYF. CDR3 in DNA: TGTGCCAGCATACGGGGCTTGAGCTCTGGAAACACCATATATTTT.

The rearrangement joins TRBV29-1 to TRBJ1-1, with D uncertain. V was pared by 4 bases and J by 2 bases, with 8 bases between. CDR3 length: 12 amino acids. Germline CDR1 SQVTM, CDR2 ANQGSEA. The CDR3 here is CSVVGRNTEAFF. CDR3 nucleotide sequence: TGCAGCGTTGTTGGCAGAAACACTGAAGCTTTCTTT.

The CDR3 coding sequence is TGTGCCAGCAGCCTTAGATCATTGAGCTCCTACGAGCAGTACTTC. The encoded protein is CASSLRSLSSYEQYF. This chain joins TRBV27 and TRBJ2-7; D is unresolved. CDR1 is MNHEY, CDR2 SMNVEV, per germline (reference sequence). With 6 bases removed from V and 0 bases from J, the gap between germline ends came to 15 bases. The CDR3 is made up of 15 amino acids.

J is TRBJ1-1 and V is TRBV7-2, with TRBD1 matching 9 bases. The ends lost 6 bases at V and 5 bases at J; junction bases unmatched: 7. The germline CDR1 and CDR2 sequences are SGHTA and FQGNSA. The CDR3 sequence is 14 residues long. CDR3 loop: CASRRGQGGTEAFF. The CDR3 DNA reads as TGTGCCAGCAGACGGGGACAGGGTGGAACTGAAGCTTTCTTT.

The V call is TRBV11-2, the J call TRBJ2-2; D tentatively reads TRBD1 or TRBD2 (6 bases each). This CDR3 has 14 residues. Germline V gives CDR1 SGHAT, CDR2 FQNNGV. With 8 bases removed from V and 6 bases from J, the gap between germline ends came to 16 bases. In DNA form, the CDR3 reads TGTGCCAGCTTAAAGATGGAGGGGGCCGGGGAGCTGTTTTTT. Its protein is CASLKMEGAGELFF.

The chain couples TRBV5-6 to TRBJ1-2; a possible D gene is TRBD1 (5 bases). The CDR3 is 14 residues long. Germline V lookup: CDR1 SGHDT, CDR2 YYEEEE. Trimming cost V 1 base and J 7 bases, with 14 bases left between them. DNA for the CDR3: TGTGCCAGCAGCTTGAGGGGTTTCCAGGCTGGCTACACCTTC. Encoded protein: CASSLRGFQAGYTF.

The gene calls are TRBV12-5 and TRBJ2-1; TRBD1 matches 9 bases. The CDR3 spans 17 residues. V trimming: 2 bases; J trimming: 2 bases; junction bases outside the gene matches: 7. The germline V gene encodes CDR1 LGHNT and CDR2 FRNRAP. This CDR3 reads CASGLILGQGTYNEQFF. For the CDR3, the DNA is TGTGCTAGTGGTTTGATTTTGGGACAGGGTACCTACAATGAGCAGTTCTTC.

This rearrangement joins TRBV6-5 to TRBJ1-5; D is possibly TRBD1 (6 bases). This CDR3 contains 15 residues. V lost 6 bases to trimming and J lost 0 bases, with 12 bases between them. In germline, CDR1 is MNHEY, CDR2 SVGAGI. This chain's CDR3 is CASSWTVHSNQPQHF. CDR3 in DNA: TGTGCCAGCAGCTGGACAGTTCATAGCAATCAGCCCCAGCATTTT.

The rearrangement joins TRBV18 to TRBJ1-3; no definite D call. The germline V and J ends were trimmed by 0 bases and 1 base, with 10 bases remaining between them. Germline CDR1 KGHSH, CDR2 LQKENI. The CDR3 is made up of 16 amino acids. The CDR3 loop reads CASSPPQRSSGNTIYF. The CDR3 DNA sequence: TGTGCCAGCTCACCACCTCAGCGGTCTTCTGGAAACACCATATATTTT. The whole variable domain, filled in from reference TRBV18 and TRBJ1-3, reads NAGVMQNPRHLVRRRGQEARLRCSPMKGHSHVYWYRQLPEEGLKFMVYLQKENIIDESGMPKERFSAEFPKEGPSILRIQQVVRGDSAAYFCASSPPQRSSGNTIYFGEGSWLTVV.

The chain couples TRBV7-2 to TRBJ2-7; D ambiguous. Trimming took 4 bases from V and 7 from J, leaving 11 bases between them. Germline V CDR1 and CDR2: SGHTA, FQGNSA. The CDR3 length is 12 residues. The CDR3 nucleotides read TGTGCCAGCAGCTCATATTCGTATGAGCAGTACTTC. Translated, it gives CASSSYSYEQYF.

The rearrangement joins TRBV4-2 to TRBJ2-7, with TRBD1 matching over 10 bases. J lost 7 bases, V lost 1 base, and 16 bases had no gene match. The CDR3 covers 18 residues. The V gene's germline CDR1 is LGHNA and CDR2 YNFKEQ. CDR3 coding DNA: TGTGCCAGCAGCCAAGCGTCATCGAGACAGGGGGCAGCACTTGAGCAGTACTTC. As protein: CASSQASSRQGAALEQYF.

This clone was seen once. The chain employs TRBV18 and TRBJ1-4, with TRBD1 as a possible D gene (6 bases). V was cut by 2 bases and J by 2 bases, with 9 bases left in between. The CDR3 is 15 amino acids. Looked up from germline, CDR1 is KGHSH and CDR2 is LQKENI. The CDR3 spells CASSPSGGTNEKLFF. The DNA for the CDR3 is TGTGCCAGCTCACCAAGTGGGGGCACTAATGAAAAACTGTTTTTT. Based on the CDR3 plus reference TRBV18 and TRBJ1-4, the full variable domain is NAGVMQNPRHLVRRRGQEARLRCSPMKGHSHVYWYRQLPEEGLKFMVYLQKENIIDESGMPKERFSAEFPKEGPSILRIQQVVRGDSAAYFCASSPSGGTNEKLFFGSGTQLSVL.

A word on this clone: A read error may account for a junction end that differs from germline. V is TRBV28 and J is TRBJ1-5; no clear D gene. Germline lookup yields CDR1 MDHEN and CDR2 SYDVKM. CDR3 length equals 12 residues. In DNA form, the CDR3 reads TGTGCCACCAGTCGAATGGATCAGCCCCAGCATTTT. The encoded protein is CATSRMDQPQHF.

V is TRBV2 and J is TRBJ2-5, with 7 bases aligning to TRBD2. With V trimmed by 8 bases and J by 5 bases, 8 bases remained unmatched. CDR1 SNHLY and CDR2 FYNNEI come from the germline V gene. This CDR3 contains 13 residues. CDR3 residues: CASVGGIEETQYF. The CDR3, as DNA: TGTGCCAGCGTCGGGGGGATCGAGGAGACCCAGTACTTC.

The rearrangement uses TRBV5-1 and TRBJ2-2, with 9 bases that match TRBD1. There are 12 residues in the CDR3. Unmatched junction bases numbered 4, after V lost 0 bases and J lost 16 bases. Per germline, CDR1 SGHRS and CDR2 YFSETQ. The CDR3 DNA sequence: TGCGCCAGCAGCTTGGGAGGACAGGGGCCGTTTTTT. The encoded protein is CASSLGGQGPFF.

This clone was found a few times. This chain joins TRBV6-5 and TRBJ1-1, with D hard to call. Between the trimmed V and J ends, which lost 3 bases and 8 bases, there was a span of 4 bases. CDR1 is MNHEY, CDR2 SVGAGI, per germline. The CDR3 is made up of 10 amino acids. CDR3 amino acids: CASSYQEAFF. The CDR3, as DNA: TGTGCCAGCAGTTATCAGGAAGCTTTCTTT.

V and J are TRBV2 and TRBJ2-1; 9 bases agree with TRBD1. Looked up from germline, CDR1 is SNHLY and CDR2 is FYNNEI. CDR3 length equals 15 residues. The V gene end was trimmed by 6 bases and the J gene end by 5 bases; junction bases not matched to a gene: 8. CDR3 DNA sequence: TGTGCCAGCAGCTATAGACAGGGGGTAAACAATGAGCAGTTCTTC. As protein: CASSYRQGVNNEQFF.

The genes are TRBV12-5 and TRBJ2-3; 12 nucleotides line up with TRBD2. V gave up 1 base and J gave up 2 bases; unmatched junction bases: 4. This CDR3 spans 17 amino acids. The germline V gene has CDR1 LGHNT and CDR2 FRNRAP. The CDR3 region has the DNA TGTGCTAGTGGTTTGGGGACTAGCGGGGATACCACAGATACGCAGTATTTT. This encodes CASGLGTSGDTTDTQYF.